The next 21 T cell receptor beta chains were all read from a single sample in a study of blood T cell repertoires in COVID-19. The assay was immunoSEQ multiplex PCR, and TCRdb's table has in-frame clones only and misses some. The table lists about 300,000 clones, around nine tenths of them singletons. The sequenced sample consisted of peripheral blood. These receptors were obtained from a man aged 65 to 85 with acute or convalescent COVID-19.

This chain joins TRBV6-5 and TRBJ1-5; D is perhaps TRBD1 (5 bases). V gave up 5 bases and J gave up 6 bases, with 17 bases separating them. Germline lookup yields CDR1 MNHEY and CDR2 SVGAGI. The CDR3 is made up of 15 amino acids. CDR3 coding DNA: TGTGCCAGCAGTCCTGGGGGGACGGGGGGTCAGCCCCAGCATTTT. Translation gives CASSPGGTGGQPQHF.

The chain is built from TRBV10-3 and TRBJ2-7, with 7 bases lining up with TRBD2. CDR3 length: 14 amino acids. The germline V gene encodes CDR1 ENHRY and CDR2 SYGVKD. V was clipped by 4 bases and J by 0 bases; unmatched bases: 3. As DNA, the CDR3 is TGTGCCATCAGTGGGGGGAGGGGCTCCTACGAGCAGTACTTC. Its translation is CAISGGRGSYEQYF.

The V call is TRBV18, the J call TRBJ2-5; 10 bases are a match to TRBD1. Germline lookup yields CDR1 KGHSH and CDR2 LQKENI. V lost 3 bases to trimming and J lost 5 bases; unmatched junction nucleotides: 9. The CDR3 is 16 residues long. As DNA, the CDR3 is TGTGCCAGCTCACCCACCGGGACAGGGGCGTCGGAGACCCAGTACTTC. Translating it yields CASSPTGTGASETQYF.

The chain recombines TRBV19 with TRBJ1-5; possible D gene TRBD1, 6 bases. V was trimmed by 5 bases and J by 9 bases, leaving 14 bases between them. The CDR3 runs to 13 residues. Per the germline V gene, CDR1 is LNHDA and CDR2 is SQIVND (reference sequence). CDR3 in DNA: TGTGCCAGTAGTCAACAGGGCCGGGGGCCCCAGCATTTT. Translation gives CASSQQGRGPQHF.

The J gene is TRBJ2-4, the V gene TRBV5-4; TRBD1 matches 8 bases. V lost 1 base to trimming and J lost 8 bases; unmatched junction nucleotides: 8. The CDR3 contains 15 residues. CDR1 is SGHNT, CDR2 YYREEE, per germline (reference sequence). CDR3 in amino acids: CASSLSGRGRDIQYF. The CDR3 coding sequence is TGTGCCAGCAGCTTGAGCGGCAGGGGGCGGGACATTCAGTACTTC.

This clone was picked up one time. This rearrangement joins TRBV24-1 to TRBJ2-2; the match to TRBD1 covers 10 bases. CDR1 is KGHDR and CDR2 is SFDVKD in the germline V gene. The trim removed 5 bases at V and 3 bases at J, leaving 5 bases unmatched. The CDR3 has 16 amino acids. The CDR3 sequence: CATSAQGTGDTGELFF. DNA of the CDR3: TGTGCCACCAGTGCCCAGGGGACAGGGGACACCGGGGAGCTGTTTTTT.

The rearrangement uses TRBV5-1 and TRBJ1-1; 7 bases fit TRBD1. This CDR3 region has 14 residues. The junction had 6 bases not matched to a gene; V was cut back by 6 bases and J by 1 base. Germline V CDR1 and CDR2: SGHRS, YFSETQ. CDR3 region: CASNLQGTNTEAFF. CDR3 DNA: TGCGCCAGCAACTTACAGGGGACGAACACTGAAGCTTTCTTT.

The chain combines TRBV6-5 with TRBJ1-3; TRBD1 aligns across 7 bases. With 6 bases clipped from V and 1 base from J, the junction kept 6 bases outside the gene matches. This CDR3 contains 15 residues. Germline V gene data show CDR1 as MNHEY and CDR2 as SVGAGI. The CDR3, as DNA: TGTGCCAGCAGGACAGGGTCCCTTTCTGGAAACACCATATATTTT. Translation: CASRTGSLSGNTIYF.

The V and J genes are TRBV4-3 and TRBJ2-1, with D possibly matching TRBD2 (6 bases). CDR1 and CDR2 from the germline V gene are LGHNA and YSLEER. Trimming cost V 3 bases and J 0 bases, with 9 bases left between them. The CDR3 covers 15 residues. CDR3: CASSQGLSSYNEQFF. The CDR3 nucleotides read TGCGCCAGCAGCCAGGGACTTAGCTCCTACAATGAGCAGTTCTTC.

V usage is TRBV2 and J usage is TRBJ2-5; 7 bases map to TRBD2. With 6 bases clipped from V and 2 bases from J, the junction kept 6 bases outside the gene matches. This CDR3 spans 14 amino acids. CDR1 and CDR2 from the germline V gene are SNHLY and FYNNEI. CDR3 residues: CASSASSGQETQYF. The DNA for the CDR3 is TGTGCCAGCAGCGCCTCTAGCGGACAAGAGACCCAGTACTTC.

The chain has TRBV5-4 and TRBJ2-5, with 10 bases lining up with TRBD2. Germline CDR1 SGHNT, CDR2 YYREEE (reference sequence). This CDR3 comprises 16 residues. J gave up 1 base and V 5 bases, and 8 bases lay outside the gene matches. The CDR3 region is CASSFVSGGTQETQYF. In DNA, the CDR3 is TGTGCCAGCAGTTTCGTTAGCGGGGGGACCCAAGAGACCCAGTACTTC. The variable domain in full, with the rest retrieved from reference TRBV5-4 and TRBJ2-5, is ETGVTQSPTHLIKTRGQQVTLRCSSQSGHNTVSWYQQALGQGPQFIFQYYREEENGRGNFPPRFSGLQFPNYSSELNVNALELDDSALYLCASSFVSGGTQETQYFGPGTRLLVL.

This chain links TRBV7-2 with TRBJ1-1; D is unresolved. The CDR3 is 11 residues long. The V gene lost 5 bases and the J gene lost 7 bases, with 8 bases spanning the gap. Germline V gives CDR1 SGHTA, CDR2 FQGNSA. The DNA of the CDR3 is TGTGCCAGCAGCCAAACGGGTGAAGCTTTCTTT. As protein: CASSQTGEAFF.

This clone was counted a single time. The CDR3 DNA follows: TGTGCCAGCAGCTTAGGTGGGAGGGGTGATACCTACGAGCAGTACTTC. This gives the protein CASSLGGRGDTYEQYF. The rearrangement links TRBV7-2 to TRBJ2-7; 7 nucleotides agree with TRBD2. This CDR3 is 16 amino acids long. With 1 base clipped from V and 2 bases from J, the junction kept 8 bases outside the gene matches. The germline V gene has CDR1 SGHTA and CDR2 FQGNSA.

The chain is built from TRBV30 and TRBJ2-7; D might be TRBD1 (5 bases). Per germline, CDR1 GTSNPN and CDR2 SVGIG (reference sequence). V was trimmed by 4 bases and J by 3 bases, leaving 16 bases between them. This CDR3 contains 14 residues. DNA for the CDR3: TGTGCCTGGAACACAGGCCGGACCTACTACGAGCAGTACTTC. It codes for CAWNTGRTYYEQYF.

This sequence joins TRBV7-9 and TRBJ2-3, with D possibly matching TRBD2 (6 bases). V shed 1 base and J shed 0 bases, with 8 bases lying between them. Germline V lookup: CDR1 SEHNR, CDR2 FQNEAQ (reference sequence). The CDR3 is 15 residues long. For the CDR3, the DNA is TGTGCCAGCAGCTTAGAGGCGGGAAGCACAGATACGCAGTATTTT. It yields the protein CASSLEAGSTDTQYF.

This clone was seen a single time. The V and J genes are TRBV12-3 or TRBV12-4 and TRBJ1-1; D is ambiguous. Trimming took off 6 bases at V and 1 base at J, with 9 bases between the two ends. This CDR3 region has 13 residues. DNA for the CDR3: TGTGCCAGCAGCCGAGAACGGAACACTGAAGCTTTCTTT. It translates to CASSRERNTEAFF.

The chain uses TRBV5-4 and TRBJ2-5; 10 bases map to TRBD1. CDR3 length equals 15 residues. The germline V gene encodes CDR1 SGHNT and CDR2 YYREEE (reference sequence). The V gene end was trimmed by 4 bases and the J gene end by 5 bases; junction bases not matched to a gene: 8. The CDR3 region is CASSARQGAGETQYF. CDR3 coding DNA: TGTGCCAGCAGCGCGAGACAGGGGGCAGGGGAGACCCAGTACTTC.

The chain combines TRBV6-2 or TRBV6-3 with TRBJ2-3; 7 bases align to TRBD1. The V gene's germline CDR1 is MNHEY and CDR2 SVGEGT. There are 20 residues in the CDR3. V lost 0 bases and J lost 1; bases outside the gene matches: 16. The CDR3 protein is CASSYSMQVPRTGGTDTQYF. The CDR3 coding sequence is TGTGCCAGCAGTTACTCGATGCAAGTCCCAAGGACAGGAGGCACAGATACGCAGTATTTT.

This chain uses TRBV6-5 with TRBJ1-2; D possibly corresponds to TRBD1 (6 bases). The CDR3 sequence is 12 residues long. Germline-derived CDR1 and CDR2 are MNHEY and SVGAGI. Trimming took 2 bases from V and 8 from J, leaving 9 bases between them. Written as DNA, the CDR3 is TGTGCCAGCAGTTACGACAGGCTAGGCTACACCTTC. Protein: CASSYDRLGYTF.

In its sample, this clone was seen once. This chain's CDR3 is CASSPAAPGFEQYF. The CDR3 nucleotides are TGTGCCAGCTCACCGGCAGCCCCCGGGTTCGAGCAGTACTTC. The chain carries TRBV18 and TRBJ2-7; D is ambiguous. Per germline, CDR1 KGHSH and CDR2 LQKENI. The CDR3 covers 14 residues. Trimming took off 3 bases at V and 6 bases at J, with 15 bases between the two ends.

This chain uses TRBV11-2 with TRBJ1-1, with TRBD1 matching 8 bases. The junction had 7 bases not matched to a gene; V was cut back by 4 bases and J by 3 bases. The CDR3 totals 15 residues. Germline V gene data show CDR1 as SGHAT and CDR2 as FQNNGV. The CDR3 loop reads CASSWQGALDTEAFF. The CDR3 bases are TGTGCCAGCAGCTGGCAGGGGGCTTTGGACACTGAAGCTTTCTTT. Variable domain in full (rest from reference TRBV11-2 and TRBJ1-1): EAGVAQSPRYKIIEKRQSVAFWCNPISGHATLYWYQQILGQGPKLLIQFQNNGVVDDSQLPKDRFSAERLKGVDSTLKIQPAKLEDSAVYLCASSWQGALDTEAFFGQGTRLTVV.